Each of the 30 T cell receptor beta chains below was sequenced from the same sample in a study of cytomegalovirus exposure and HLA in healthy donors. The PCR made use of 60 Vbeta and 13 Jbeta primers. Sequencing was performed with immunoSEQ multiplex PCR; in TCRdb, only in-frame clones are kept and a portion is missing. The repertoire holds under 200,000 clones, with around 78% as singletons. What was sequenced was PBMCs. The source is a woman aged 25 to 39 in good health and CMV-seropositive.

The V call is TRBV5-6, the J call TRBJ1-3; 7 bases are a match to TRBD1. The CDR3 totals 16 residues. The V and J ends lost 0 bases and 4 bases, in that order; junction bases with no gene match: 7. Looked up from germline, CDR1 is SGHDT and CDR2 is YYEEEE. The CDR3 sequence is CASSLERDSWGNTIYF. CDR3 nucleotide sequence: TGTGCCAGCAGCTTGGAGAGGGACAGTTGGGGAAACACCATATATTTT.

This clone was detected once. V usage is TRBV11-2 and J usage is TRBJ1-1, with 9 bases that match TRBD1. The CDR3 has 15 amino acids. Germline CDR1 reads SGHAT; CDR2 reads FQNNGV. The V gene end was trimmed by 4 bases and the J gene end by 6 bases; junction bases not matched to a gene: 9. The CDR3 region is CASSSLGQGFPEAFF. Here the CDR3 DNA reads TGTGCCAGCAGCTCTTTGGGACAGGGATTTCCTGAAGCTTTCTTT. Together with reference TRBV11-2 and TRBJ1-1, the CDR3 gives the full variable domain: EAGVAQSPRYKIIEKRQSVAFWCNPISGHATLYWYQQILGQGPKLLIQFQNNGVVDDSQLPKDRFSAERLKGVDSTLKIQPAKLEDSAVYLCASSSLGQGFPEAFFGQGTRLTVV.

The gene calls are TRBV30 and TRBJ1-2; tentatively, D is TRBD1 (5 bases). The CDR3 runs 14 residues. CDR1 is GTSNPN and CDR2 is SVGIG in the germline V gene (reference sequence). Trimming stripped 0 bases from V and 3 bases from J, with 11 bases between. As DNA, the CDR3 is TGTGCCTGGAGTGTTTCCCAGGGCGACTATGGCTACACCTTC. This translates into CAWSVSQGDYGYTF. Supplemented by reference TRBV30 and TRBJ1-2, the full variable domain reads SQTIHQWPATLVQPVGSPLSLECTVEGTSNPNLYWYRQAAGRGLQLLFYSVGIGQISSEVPQNLSASRPQDRQFILSSKKLLLSDSGFYLCAWSVSQGDYGYTFGSGTRLTVV.

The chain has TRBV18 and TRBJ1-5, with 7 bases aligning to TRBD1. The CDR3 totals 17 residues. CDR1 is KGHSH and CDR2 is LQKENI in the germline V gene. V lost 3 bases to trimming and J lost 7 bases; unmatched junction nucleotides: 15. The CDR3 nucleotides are TGTGCCAGCTCACCTTTCGGGAGAGACAGGGTGGACCAGCCCCAGCATTTT. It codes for CASSPFGRDRVDQPQHF.

In nucleotides, the CDR3 is TGCGCCAGCAGCGAGGCGGGACAGGGGAGCACAGATACGCAGTATTTT. Translation: CASSEAGQGSTDTQYF. V is TRBV5-1 and J is TRBJ2-3; 10 nucleotides match TRBD1. CDR1 and CDR2 from the germline V gene are SGHRS and YFSETQ. V shed 4 bases, J shed 0 bases, and the junction held 5 bases outside the gene matches. The CDR3 contains 16 residues.

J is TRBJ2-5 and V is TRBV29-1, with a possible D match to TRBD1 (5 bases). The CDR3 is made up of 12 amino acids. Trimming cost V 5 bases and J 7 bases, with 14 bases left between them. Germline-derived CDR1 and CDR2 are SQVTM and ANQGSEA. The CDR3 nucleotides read TGCAGCGTTAGGGTATTTCAGGGGACCCAGTACTTC. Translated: CSVRVFQGTQYF. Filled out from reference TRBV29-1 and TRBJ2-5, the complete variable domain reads SAVISQKPSRDICQRGTSLTIQCQVDSQVTMMFWYRQQPGQSLTLIATANQGSEATYESGFVIDKFPISRPNLTFSTLTVSNMSPEDSSIYLCSVRVFQGTQYFGPGTRLLVL.

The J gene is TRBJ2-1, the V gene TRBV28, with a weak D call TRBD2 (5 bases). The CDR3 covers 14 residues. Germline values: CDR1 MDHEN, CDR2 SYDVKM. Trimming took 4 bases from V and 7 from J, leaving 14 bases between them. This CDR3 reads CASSSAPRVNEQFF. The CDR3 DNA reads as TGTGCCAGCAGTTCCGCCCCGCGGGTGAATGAGCAGTTCTTC.

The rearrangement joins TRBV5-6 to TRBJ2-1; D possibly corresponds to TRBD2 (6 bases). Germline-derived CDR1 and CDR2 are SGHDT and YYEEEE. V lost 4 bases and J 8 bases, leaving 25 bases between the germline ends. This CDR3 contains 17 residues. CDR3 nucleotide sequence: TGTGCCAGCAGCACTACTCTCCTGGCGGGAAGAATCGATGAGCAGTTCTTC. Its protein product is CASSTTLLAGRIDEQFF.

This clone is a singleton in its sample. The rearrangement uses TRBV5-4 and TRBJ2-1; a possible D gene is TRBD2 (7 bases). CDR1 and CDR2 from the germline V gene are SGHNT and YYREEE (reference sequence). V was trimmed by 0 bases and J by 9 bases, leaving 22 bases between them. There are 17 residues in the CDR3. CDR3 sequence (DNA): TGTGCCAGCAGCTTGGGGGGGGGCGCGTCGAGAAGAGGTGAGCAGTTCTTC. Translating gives CASSLGGGASRRGEQFF.

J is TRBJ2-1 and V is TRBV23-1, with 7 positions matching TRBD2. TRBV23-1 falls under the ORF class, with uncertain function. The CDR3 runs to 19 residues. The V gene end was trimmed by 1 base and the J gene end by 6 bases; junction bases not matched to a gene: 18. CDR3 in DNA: TGCGCCAGCAGTCAATTTTGCGGTTTGGGGCGGGAGAGGGTCAATGAGCAGTTCTTC. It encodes CASSQFCGLGRERVNEQFF.

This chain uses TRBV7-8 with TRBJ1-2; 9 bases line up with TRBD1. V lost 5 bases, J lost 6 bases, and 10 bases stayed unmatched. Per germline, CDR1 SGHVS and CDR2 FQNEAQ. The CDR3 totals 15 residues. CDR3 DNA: TGTGCCAGCAGCGTGCAATACAGGGGGCCAAATGGCTACACCTTC. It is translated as CASSVQYRGPNGYTF.

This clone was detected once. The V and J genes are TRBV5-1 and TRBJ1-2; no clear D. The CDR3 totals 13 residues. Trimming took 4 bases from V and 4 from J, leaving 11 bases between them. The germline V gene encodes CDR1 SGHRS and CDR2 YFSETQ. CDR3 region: CASSTQEPYGYTF. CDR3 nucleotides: TGCGCCAGCAGCACCCAAGAGCCCTATGGCTACACCTTC.

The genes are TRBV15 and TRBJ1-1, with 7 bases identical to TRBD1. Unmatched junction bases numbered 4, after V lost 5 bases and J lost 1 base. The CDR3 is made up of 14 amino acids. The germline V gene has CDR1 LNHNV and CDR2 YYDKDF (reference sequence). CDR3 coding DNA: TGTGCCACCAGCGAACGGACAGGGAACACTGAAGCTTTCTTT. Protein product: CATSERTGNTEAFF.

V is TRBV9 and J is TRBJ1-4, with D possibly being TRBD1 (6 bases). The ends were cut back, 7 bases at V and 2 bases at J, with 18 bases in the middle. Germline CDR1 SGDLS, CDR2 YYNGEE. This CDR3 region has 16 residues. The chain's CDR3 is CASGRQGSGTNEKLFF. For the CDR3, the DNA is TGTGCCAGCGGACGGCAGGGGTCGGGGACTAATGAAAAACTGTTTTTT.

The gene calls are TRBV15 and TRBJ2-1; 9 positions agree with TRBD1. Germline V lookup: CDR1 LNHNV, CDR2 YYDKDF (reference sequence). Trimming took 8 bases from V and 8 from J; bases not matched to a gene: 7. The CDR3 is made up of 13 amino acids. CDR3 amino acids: CATLIQGADEQFF. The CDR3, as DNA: TGTGCCACCCTAATACAGGGGGCCGATGAGCAGTTCTTC.

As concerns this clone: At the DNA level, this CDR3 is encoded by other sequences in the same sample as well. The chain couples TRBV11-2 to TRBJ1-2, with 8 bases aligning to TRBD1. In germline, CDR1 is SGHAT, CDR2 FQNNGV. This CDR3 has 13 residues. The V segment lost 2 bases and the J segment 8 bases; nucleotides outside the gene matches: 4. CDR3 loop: CASSLQGAGGYTF. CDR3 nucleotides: TGTGCCAGCAGCTTACAGGGGGCAGGCGGCTACACCTTC.

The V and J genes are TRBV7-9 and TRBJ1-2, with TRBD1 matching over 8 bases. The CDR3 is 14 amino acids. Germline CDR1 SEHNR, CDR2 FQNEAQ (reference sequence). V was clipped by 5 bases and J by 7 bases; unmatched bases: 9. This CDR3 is CASSRTGTGFGYTF. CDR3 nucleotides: TGTGCCAGCAGCAGGACCGGGACAGGTTTTGGCTACACCTTC.

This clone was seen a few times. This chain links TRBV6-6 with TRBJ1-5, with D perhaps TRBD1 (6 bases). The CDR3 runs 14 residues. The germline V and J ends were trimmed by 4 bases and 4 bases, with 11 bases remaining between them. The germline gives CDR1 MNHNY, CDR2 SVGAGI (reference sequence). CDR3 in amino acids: CASSSWTANQPQHF. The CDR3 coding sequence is TGTGCCAGCAGTTCCTGGACAGCTAATCAGCCCCAGCATTTT.

CDR3 loop: CATSSMNSHYEQYF. The DNA for the CDR3 is TGTGCCACCAGCAGTATGAACAGCCACTACGAGCAGTACTTC. The chain couples TRBV15 to TRBJ2-7, with no clear D. The CDR3 length is 14 residues. The V end lost 3 bases, the J end lost 3 bases, and 12 bases lay between the germline ends. CDR1 is LNHNV, CDR2 YYDKDF, per germline (reference sequence).

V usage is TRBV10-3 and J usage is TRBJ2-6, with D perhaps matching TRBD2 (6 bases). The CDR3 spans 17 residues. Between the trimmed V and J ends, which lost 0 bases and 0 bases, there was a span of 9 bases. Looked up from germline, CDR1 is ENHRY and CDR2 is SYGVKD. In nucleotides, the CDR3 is TGTGCCATCAGTGAGTCGAGCGGGCCCTCTGGGGCCAACGTCCTGACTTTC. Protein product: CAISESSGPSGANVLTF.

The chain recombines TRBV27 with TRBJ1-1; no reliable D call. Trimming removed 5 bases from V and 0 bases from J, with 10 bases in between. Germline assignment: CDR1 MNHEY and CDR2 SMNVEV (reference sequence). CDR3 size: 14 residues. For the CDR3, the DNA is TGTGCCAGCAGTAACATGTCGATGAACACTGAAGCTTTCTTT. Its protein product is CASSNMSMNTEAFF.

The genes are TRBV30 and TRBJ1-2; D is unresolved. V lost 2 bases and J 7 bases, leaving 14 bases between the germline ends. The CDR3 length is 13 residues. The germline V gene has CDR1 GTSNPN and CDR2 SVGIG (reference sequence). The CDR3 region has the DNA TGTGCCTGGAGTAGCCAATGGAGGGCTGGCTACACCTTC. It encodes CAWSSQWRAGYTF.

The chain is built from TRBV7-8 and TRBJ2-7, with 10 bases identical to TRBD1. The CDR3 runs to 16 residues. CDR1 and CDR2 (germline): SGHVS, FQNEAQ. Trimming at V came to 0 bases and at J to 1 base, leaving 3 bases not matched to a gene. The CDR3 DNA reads TGTGCCAGCAGCTTAGCGGGACAGGGGATGTCCTACGAGCAGTACTTC. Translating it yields CASSLAGQGMSYEQYF. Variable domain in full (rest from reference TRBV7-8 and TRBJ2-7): GAGVSQSPRYKVAKRGQDVALRCDPISGHVSLFWYQQALGQGPEFLTYFQNEAQLDKSGLPSDRFFAERPEGSVSTLKIQRTQQEDSAVYLCASSLAGQGMSYEQYFGPGTRLTVT.

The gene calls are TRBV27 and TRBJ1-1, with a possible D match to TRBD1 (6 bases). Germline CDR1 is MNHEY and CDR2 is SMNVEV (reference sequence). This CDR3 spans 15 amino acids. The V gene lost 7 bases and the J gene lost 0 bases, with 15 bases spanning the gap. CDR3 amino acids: CASKDRRTMNTEAFF. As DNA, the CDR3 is TGTGCCAGCAAAGACAGGCGGACCATGAACACTGAAGCTTTCTTT.

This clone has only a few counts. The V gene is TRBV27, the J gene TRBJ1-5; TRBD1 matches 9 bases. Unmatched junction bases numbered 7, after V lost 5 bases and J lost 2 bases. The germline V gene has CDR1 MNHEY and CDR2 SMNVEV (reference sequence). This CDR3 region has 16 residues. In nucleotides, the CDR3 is TGTGCCAGCAGTGATTGGACAGGGGACGGCAATCAGCCCCAGCATTTT. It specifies CASSDWTGDGNQPQHF.

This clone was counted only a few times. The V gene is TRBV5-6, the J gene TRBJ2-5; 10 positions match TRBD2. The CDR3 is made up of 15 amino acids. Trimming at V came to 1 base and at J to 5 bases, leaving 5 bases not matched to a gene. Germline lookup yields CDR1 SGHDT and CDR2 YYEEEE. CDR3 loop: CASSLSGRAMETQYF. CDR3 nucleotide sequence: TGTGCCAGCAGCTTGAGCGGGAGGGCCATGGAGACCCAGTACTTC.

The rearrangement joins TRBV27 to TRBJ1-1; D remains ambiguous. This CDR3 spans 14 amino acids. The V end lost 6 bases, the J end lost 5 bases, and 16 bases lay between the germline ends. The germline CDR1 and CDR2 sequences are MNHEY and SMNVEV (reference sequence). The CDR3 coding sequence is TGTGCCAGCAGCCGGGTTCCGGTGGTGACTGAAGCTTTCTTT. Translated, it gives CASSRVPVVTEAFF.

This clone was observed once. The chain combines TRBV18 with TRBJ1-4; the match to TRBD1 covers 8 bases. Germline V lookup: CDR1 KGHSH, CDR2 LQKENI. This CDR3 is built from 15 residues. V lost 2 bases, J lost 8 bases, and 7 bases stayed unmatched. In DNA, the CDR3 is TGTGCCAGCTCACCAAGGGAGACAGGGGTCGAAAAACTGTTTTTT. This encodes CASSPRETGVEKLFF.

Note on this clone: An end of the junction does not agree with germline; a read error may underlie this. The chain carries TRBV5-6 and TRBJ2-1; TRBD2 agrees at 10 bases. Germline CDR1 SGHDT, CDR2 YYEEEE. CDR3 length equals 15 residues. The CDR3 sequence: CASIPAGLANNEQLF. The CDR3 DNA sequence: TGTGCCAGCATCCCGGCGGGACTAGCGAACAATGAGCAGCTCTTC.

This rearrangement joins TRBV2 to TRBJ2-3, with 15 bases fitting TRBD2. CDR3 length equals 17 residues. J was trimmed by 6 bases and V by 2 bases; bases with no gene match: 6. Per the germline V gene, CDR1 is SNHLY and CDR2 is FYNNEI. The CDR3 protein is CASSEWGLAGGRDTQYF. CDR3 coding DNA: TGTGCCAGCAGTGAATGGGGACTAGCGGGAGGCCGGGATACGCAGTATTTT.